The 21 T cell receptor beta chains below were found in one sample sequenced in a study of cytomegalovirus exposure and HLA in healthy donors. The PCR employed 60 Vbeta primers together with 13 Jbeta primers. Profiled with immunoSEQ multiplex PCR; TCRdb holds only in-frame clones, not every one. The sample lists some 190,000 clones, approximately 9.5% seen once, with over 1% in the top ten. Sample: PBMCs. These receptor sequences come from a woman between 25 and 40 years old in good health and CMV-seropositive.

This clone was detected a few times. The V and J genes are TRBV18 and TRBJ1-1, with 9 bases that match TRBD1. J was trimmed by 5 bases and V by 5 bases; bases with no gene match: 9. The germline V gene encodes CDR1 KGHSH and CDR2 LQKENI. This CDR3 spans 15 amino acids. CDR3: CASSTAQGAVTEAFF. The CDR3 DNA is TGTGCCAGCTCAACTGCACAGGGGGCTGTTACTGAAGCTTTCTTT.

This clone was counted only a few times. This chain joins TRBV30 and TRBJ1-5; D may be TRBD1 (5 bases). Germline V CDR1 and CDR2: GTSNPN, SVGIG (reference sequence). The CDR3 contains 15 residues. Trimming removed 1 base at V and 0 bases at J, with 10 bases between. The CDR3 here is CAWSEGIYSNQPQHF. CDR3 nucleotides: TGTGCCTGGAGTGAGGGGATTTATAGCAATCAGCCCCAGCATTTT.

The chain has TRBV11-2 and TRBJ2-5; tentative D call: TRBD1 (5 bases). V lost 5 bases, J lost 4 bases, and 11 bases lay in between. Per the germline V gene, CDR1 is SGHAT and CDR2 is FQNNGV. The CDR3 length is 13 residues. CDR3 loop: CASSPVGRETQYF. The CDR3 bases are TGTGCCAGCAGCCCCGTGGGGCGAGAGACCCAGTACTTC.

This chain connects TRBV9 to TRBJ1-2, with TRBD1 matching 7 bases. Trimming cost V 6 bases and J 4 bases; bases outside gene matches: 9. Germline V gives CDR1 SGDLS, CDR2 YYNGEE. The CDR3 has 14 amino acids. In DNA, the CDR3 is TGTGCCAGCACCGGGACAGCCTCCTTCTATGGCTACACCTTC. It codes for CASTGTASFYGYTF.

The sample holds a few counts of this clone. This chain links TRBV2 with TRBJ2-7; 7 bases align to TRBD1. This CDR3 is 14 amino acids long. Germline V gives CDR1 SNHLY, CDR2 FYNNEI. J gave up 4 bases and V 9 bases, and 12 bases lay outside the gene matches. Written as DNA, the CDR3 is TGTGCCAGGGGCGACAGGGTCGGGACGTACGAGCAGTACTTC. This encodes CARGDRVGTYEQYF.

This clone was detected only a few times. One end of the junction does not line up with germline, which may come from a read error. This CDR3 is also generated by other DNA sequences in the sample. V usage is TRBV4-1 and J usage is TRBJ2-1, with D maybe TRBD1 (7 bases). The CDR3 spans 16 residues. Germline assignment: CDR1 MGHRA and CDR2 YSYEKL. In DNA, the CDR3 is TGTGCCAGCAGCCAGCAAACAGGGGAGGTGGGAAATGAGCAGTTCTTC. Protein sequence: CASSQQTGEVGNEQFF.

This clone appeared a few times. The chain uses TRBV11-2 and TRBJ2-7, with D possibly being TRBD2 (6 bases). The CDR3 totals 16 residues. The V and J ends lost 2 bases and 2 bases respectively, with 16 bases between them. CDR1 and CDR2 (germline): SGHAT, FQNNGV. CDR3 protein: CASSLPGGSGAYEQYF. The CDR3 DNA follows: TGTGCCAGCAGCTTACCGGGTGGTAGCGGTGCCTACGAGCAGTACTTC.

This rearrangement joins TRBV6-1 to TRBJ2-3; 8 nucleotides match TRBD2. Germline values: CDR1 MNHNS, CDR2 SASEGT. The trim removed 8 bases at V and 0 bases at J, leaving 7 bases unmatched. This CDR3 is built from 15 residues. The CDR3 loop reads CASSASGHSTDTQYF. The CDR3 nucleotides are TGTGCCAGCTCAGCTAGCGGGCATAGCACAGATACGCAGTATTTT.

This clone was seen a handful of times. The chain couples TRBV2 to TRBJ1-5; TRBD1 agrees at 7 bases. J lost 4 bases, V lost 9 bases, and 3 bases had no gene match. Per the germline V gene, CDR1 is SNHLY and CDR2 is FYNNEI. This CDR3 has 12 amino acids. Here the CDR3 reads CASNRGNQPQHF. CDR3 nucleotide sequence: TGTGCCAGTAACAGGGGTAATCAGCCCCAGCATTTT. Filled out from reference TRBV2 and TRBJ1-5, the complete variable domain reads EPEVTQTPSHQVTQMGQEVILRCVPISNHLYFYWYRQILGQKVEFLVSFYNNEISEKSEIFDDQFSVERPDGSNFTLKIRSTKLEDSAMYFCASNRGNQPQHFGDGTRLSIL.

This clone was seen only a few times. A read error may account for a junction end that differs from germline. The V gene is TRBV6-1, the J gene TRBJ2-7, with a possible D match to TRBD1 (6 bases). Germline-derived CDR1 and CDR2 are MNHNS and SASEGT. This CDR3 has 13 residues. Here the CDR3 DNA reads TGTGCCAGCTGCCGGGACACTTCCTACGAGCGGTACTTC. Amino acids: CASCRDTSYERYF.

This clone turned up a few times. J is TRBJ1-2 and V is TRBV5-6; no clear D. V gave up 4 bases and J gave up 2 bases, with 9 bases separating them. CDR1 and CDR2 from the germline V gene are SGHDT and YYEEEE. There are 13 residues in the CDR3. CDR3 in amino acids: CASSAGSNYGYTF. CDR3 bases: TGTGCCAGCAGCGCCGGGAGCAACTATGGCTACACCTTC.

This rearrangement joins TRBV5-4 to TRBJ1-1; TRBD1 agrees at 7 bases. V lost 3 bases to trimming and J lost 1 base; unmatched junction nucleotides: 6. Germline V CDR1 and CDR2: SGHNT, YYREEE (reference sequence). This CDR3 spans 15 amino acids. The CDR3 nucleotides read TGTGCCAGCAGCTCACCTCAGGGGGGGAACACTGAAGCTTTCTTT. The encoded protein is CASSSPQGGNTEAFF.

This chain connects TRBV5-4 to TRBJ2-3; D ambiguous. V was cut by 4 bases and J by 0 bases, with 6 bases left in between. The CDR3 has 13 amino acids. Per germline, CDR1 SGHNT and CDR2 YYREEE (reference sequence). This CDR3 is CASSVTSTDTQYF. The CDR3 nucleotides read TGTGCCAGCAGCGTGACTAGCACAGATACGCAGTATTTT.

V and J are TRBV12-2 and TRBJ2-3; no DNA check was done on the table's D call, TRBD1. TRBV12-2 is assigned pseudogene status. The CDR3 loop spans 15 amino acids. CDR3 DNA: TGTGCAAGTCGCTTCCCCAGGGGGCGCCCGGATACGCAGTATTTT. It translates to CASRFPRGRPDTQYF.

This clone was detected a few times. The rearrangement links TRBV7-9 to TRBJ1-5, with a weak D call TRBD1 (6 bases). V lost 3 bases, J lost 6 bases, and 9 bases lay in between. Germline V lookup: CDR1 SEHNR, CDR2 FQNEAQ (reference sequence). The CDR3 loop spans 13 amino acids. CDR3 coding DNA: TGTGCCAGCAGCTTCACAGGGTCTCAGCCCCAGCATTTT. Translating gives CASSFTGSQPQHF. Variable domain in full (rest from reference TRBV7-9 and TRBJ1-5): DTGVSQNPRHKITKRGQNVTFRCDPISEHNRLYWYRQTLGQGPEFLTYFQNEAQLEKSRLLSDRFSAERPKGSFSTLEIQRTEQGDSAMYLCASSFTGSQPQHFGDGTRLSIL.

This clone was observed a handful of times. The CDR3 DNA follows: TGTGCCAGCAGACCACGGGGGGTAACCCAGTACTTC. This encodes CASRPRGVTQYF. The chain uses TRBV28 and TRBJ2-5; 7 nucleotides line up with TRBD2. CDR3 length: 12 residues. Germline lookup yields CDR1 MDHEN and CDR2 SYDVKM. With V trimmed by 6 bases and J by 8 bases, 6 bases remained unmatched.

The V and J genes are TRBV5-1 and TRBJ1-2, with D unclear. The CDR3 sequence is 15 residues long. V was trimmed by 0 bases and J by 0 bases, leaving 9 bases between them. Germline V gives CDR1 SGHRS, CDR2 YFSETQ. The CDR3 loop is CASSLVGSSNYGYTF. The CDR3 DNA sequence: TGCGCCAGCAGCTTGGTTGGCAGTTCTAACTATGGCTACACCTTC.

This clone was seen more than once but under ten times. V usage is TRBV7-2 and J usage is TRBJ1-4, with 7 bases fitting TRBD1. V trimming: 6 bases; J trimming: 2 bases; junction bases outside the gene matches: 3. The germline CDR1 and CDR2 sequences are SGHTA and FQGNSA. CDR3 length: 14 amino acids. The CDR3 loop is CASRLDRTNEKLFF. CDR3 bases: TGTGCCAGCAGACTGGACAGGACTAATGAAAAACTGTTTTTT.

This clone has only a few counts. V gene TRBV25-1 combines with J gene TRBJ1-5, with D tentatively TRBD1 (5 bases). The length of the CDR3 is 15 residues. V was pared by 9 bases and J by 3 bases, with 18 bases between. Germline CDR1 reads MGHDK; CDR2 reads SYGVNS. The CDR3, as DNA: TGTGCCAGTAGCTGGGGGGGATGGAACAATCAGCCCCAGCATTTT. This codes for CASSWGGWNNQPQHF.

This clone was found a few times. The rearrangement joins TRBV6-5 to TRBJ2-2, with a tentative D call TRBD1 (6 bases). This CDR3 contains 15 residues. V was trimmed by 6 bases and J by 5 bases, leaving 16 bases between them. The germline V gene has CDR1 MNHEY and CDR2 SVGAGI. CDR3 DNA: TGTGCCAGCAGACCGGGACAAGTGAGGACCGGGGAGCTGTTTTTT. As protein: CASRPGQVRTGELFF.

This clone has only a few counts. This chain connects TRBV6-4 to TRBJ2-2; 9 bases are a match to TRBD2. The CDR3 has 17 residues. Trimming at V came to 5 bases and at J to 2 bases, leaving 9 bases not matched to a gene. Germline CDR1 and CDR2: MRHNA and SNTAGT. Here the CDR3 reads CASSSRTGTSNTGELFF. The CDR3 DNA sequence: TGTGCCAGCAGTTCCAGAACCGGGACTAGCAACACCGGGGAGCTGTTTTTT.